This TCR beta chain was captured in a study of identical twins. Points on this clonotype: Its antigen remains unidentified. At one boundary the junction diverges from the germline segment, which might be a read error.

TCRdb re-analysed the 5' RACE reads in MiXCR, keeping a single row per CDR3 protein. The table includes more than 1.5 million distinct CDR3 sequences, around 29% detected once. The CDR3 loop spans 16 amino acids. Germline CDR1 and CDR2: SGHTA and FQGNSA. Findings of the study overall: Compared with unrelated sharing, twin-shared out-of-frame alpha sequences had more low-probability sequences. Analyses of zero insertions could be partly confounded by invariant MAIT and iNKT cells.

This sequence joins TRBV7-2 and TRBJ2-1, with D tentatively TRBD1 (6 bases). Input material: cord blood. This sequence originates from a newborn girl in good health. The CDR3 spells CASSSLAGATYNGQFF. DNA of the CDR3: TGTGCCAGCAGCTCCCTCGCAGGGGCGACCTACAATGGGCAGTTCTTC.